The clone carrying this T cell receptor beta chain was observed a handful of times. This entry comes from a study of blood T cell repertoires in COVID-19. Turning to the study itself: PBMCs, B-cell-depleted T cells, or T cells provided the cDNA or gDNA that made up the material.

CDR1 and CDR2 (germline): SQVTM, ANQGSEA. The CDR3 is made up of 12 amino acids. Original processing methods: Estimation of nucleated cell counts relied on the amplification of reference gene primers. Data came from immunoSEQ multiplex PCR; TCRdb stores just in-frame clones and leaves some out. V, J and clone size reflect that table, while D and trimming were determined from the DNA. The sample has 160,000 or so clones; approximately 80% are singletons. The sequencing sample was made of peripheral blood. This TCR was sampled from a man aged 70 or older who had recovered from COVID-19. The chain employs TRBV29-1 and TRBJ2-1, with TRBD2 matching over 7 bases. CDR3 nucleotide sequence: TGCACGGTTGCCAGCGGGGACAATGAGCAGTTCTTC. Protein product: CTVASGDNEQFF.